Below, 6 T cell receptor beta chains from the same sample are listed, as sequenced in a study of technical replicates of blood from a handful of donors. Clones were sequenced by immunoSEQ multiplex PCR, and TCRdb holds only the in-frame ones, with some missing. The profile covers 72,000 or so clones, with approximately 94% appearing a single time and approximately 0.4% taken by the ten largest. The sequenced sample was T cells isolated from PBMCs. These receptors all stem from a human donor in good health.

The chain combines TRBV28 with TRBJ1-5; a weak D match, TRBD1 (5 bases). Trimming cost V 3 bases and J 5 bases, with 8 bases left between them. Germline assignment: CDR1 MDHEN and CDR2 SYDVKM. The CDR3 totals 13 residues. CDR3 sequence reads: CASSFQTDQPQHF. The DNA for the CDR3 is TGTGCCAGCAGTTTTCAGACAGATCAGCCCCAGCATTTT.

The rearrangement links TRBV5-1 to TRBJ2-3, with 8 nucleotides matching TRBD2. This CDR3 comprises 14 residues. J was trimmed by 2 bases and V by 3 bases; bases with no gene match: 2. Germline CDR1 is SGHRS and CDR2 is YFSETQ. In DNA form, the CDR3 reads TGCGCCAGCAGCTATAGCGGGAACACAGATACGCAGTATTTT. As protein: CASSYSGNTDTQYF.

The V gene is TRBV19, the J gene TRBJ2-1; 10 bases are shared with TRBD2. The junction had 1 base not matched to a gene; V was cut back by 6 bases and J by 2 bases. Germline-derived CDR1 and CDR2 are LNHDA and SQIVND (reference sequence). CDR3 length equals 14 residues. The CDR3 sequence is CASRSGRAYNEQFF. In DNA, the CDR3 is TGTGCCAGTAGGAGCGGGAGGGCCTACAATGAGCAGTTCTTC.

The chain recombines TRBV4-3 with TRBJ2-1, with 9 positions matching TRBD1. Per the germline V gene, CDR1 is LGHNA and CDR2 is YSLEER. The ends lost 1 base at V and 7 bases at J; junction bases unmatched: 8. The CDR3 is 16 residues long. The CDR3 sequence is CASSQGRDREVNEQFF. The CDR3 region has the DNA TGCGCCAGCAGCCAAGGTCGGGACAGGGAAGTAAATGAGCAGTTCTTC.

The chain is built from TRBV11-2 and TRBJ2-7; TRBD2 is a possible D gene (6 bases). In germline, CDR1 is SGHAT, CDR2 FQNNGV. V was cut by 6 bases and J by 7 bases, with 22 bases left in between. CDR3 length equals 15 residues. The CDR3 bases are TGTGCCAGCAGAACGGGAGTCATCCAAACATTAGAGCAGTACTTC. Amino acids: CASRTGVIQTLEQYF.

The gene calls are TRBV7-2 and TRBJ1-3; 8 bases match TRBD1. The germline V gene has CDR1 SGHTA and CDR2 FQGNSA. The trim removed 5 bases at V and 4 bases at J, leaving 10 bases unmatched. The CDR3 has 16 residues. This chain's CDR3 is CASSAQQGGQGNTIYF. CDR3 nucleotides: TGTGCCAGCAGCGCTCAACAGGGGGGACAGGGAAACACCATATATTTT.